This T cell receptor beta chain was obtained from a study (dated by TCRdb to 2016 to 2017). This clonotype was picked up a small number of times. This clone's antigen is unknown. This may come from a read error, since a much larger clone is one base off. The CDR3 starts with the cysteine, ends with the phenylalanine, and has 15 residues. CDR3 DNA is the only sequence kept; it has 45 bases, read in frame from the first base. The germline V gene encodes CDR1 WSHSY and CDR2 SAAADI. Trimming accounts for 2 bases at V and 9 bases at J, while the number of junction bases matched to no gene is 12. The method behind the library was RT-PCR. Sequencer: Illumina MiSeq. TCRdb trimmed the raw reads at Q25, called clones with MiXCR and kept productive beta chains. Here each entry gathers all rows of one CDR3 protein and keeps the most common genes and DNA. Present in this sample are fewer than 800,000 distinct CDR3 sequences, 14% of which were seen just once. The leading ten clones occupy 3% to 4.5% of the sample.

This receptor was identified in a female donor in good health, serving as a healthy control. Material for sequencing was memory CD4+ T cells from blood. The chain was built from TRBV10-2 and TRBJ2-5, and TRBD1 aligns with 7 junction nucleotides. The bases are TGCGCCAGCAGTGAGAGCGTTGTGGTCCAGGGGGCCCAGTACTTC. Translated, this gives CASSESVVVQGAQYF.